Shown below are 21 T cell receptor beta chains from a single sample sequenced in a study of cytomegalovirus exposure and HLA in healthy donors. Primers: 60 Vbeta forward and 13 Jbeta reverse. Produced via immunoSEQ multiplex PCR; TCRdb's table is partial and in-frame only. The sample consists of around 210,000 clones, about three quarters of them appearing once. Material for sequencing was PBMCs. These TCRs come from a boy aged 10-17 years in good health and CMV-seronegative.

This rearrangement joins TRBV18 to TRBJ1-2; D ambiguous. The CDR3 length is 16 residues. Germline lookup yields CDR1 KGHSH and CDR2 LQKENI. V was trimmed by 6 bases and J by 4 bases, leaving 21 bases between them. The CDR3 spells CASSLWGVVEPYGYTF. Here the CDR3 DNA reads TGTGCCAGCTCGCTCTGGGGAGTTGTAGAACCCTATGGCTACACCTTC. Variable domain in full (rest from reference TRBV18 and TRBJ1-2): NAGVMQNPRHLVRRRGQEARLRCSPMKGHSHVYWYRQLPEEGLKFMVYLQKENIIDESGMPKERFSAEFPKEGPSILRIQQVVRGDSAAYFCASSLWGVVEPYGYTFGSGTRLTVV.

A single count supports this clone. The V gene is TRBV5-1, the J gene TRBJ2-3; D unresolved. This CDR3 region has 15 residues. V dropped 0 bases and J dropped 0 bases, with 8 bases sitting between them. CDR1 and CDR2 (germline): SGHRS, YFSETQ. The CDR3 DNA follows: TGCGCCAGCAGCTTGGAACAGACAAGCACAGATACGCAGTATTTT. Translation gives CASSLEQTSTDTQYF.

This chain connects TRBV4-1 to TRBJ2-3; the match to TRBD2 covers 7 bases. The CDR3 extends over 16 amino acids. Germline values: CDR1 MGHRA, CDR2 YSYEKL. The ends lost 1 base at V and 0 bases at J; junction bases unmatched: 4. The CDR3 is CASSQVGLGSTDTQYF. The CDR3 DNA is TGCGCCAGCAGCCAAGTTGGACTAGGGAGCACAGATACGCAGTATTTT.

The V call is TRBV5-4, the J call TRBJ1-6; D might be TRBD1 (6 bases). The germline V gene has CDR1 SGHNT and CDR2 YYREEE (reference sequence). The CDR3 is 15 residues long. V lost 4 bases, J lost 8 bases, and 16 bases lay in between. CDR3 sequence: CASSPGDRWDSPLHF. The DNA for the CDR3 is TGTGCCAGCAGCCCTGGAGACAGGTGGGATTCACCCCTCCACTTT.

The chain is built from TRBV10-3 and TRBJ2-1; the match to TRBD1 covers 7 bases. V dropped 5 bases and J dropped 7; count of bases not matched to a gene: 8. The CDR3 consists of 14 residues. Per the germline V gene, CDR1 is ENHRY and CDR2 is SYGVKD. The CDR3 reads CAISPGTETNEQFF. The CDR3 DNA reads TGTGCCATCAGTCCCGGGACAGAAACAAATGAGCAGTTCTTC.

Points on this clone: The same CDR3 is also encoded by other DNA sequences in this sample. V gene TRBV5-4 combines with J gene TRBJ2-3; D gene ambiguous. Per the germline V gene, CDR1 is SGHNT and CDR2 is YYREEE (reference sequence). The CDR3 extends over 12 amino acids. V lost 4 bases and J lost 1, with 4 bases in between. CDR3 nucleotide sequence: TGTGCCAGCAGCCCCGGCACAGATACGCAGTATTTT. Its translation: CASSPGTDTQYF.

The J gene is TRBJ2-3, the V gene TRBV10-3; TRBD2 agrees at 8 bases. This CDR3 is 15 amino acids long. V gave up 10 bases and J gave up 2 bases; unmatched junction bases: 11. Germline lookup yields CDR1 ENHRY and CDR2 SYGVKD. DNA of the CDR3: TGTGCCAACCGACCGGGACTAGGTCTCACAGATACGCAGTATTTT. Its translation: CANRPGLGLTDTQYF.

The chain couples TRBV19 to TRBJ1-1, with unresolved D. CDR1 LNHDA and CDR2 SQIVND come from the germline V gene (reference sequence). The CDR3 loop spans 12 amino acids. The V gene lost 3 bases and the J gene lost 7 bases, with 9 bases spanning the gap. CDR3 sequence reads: CASSIQKNEAFF. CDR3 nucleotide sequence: TGTGCCAGTAGTATCCAGAAAAATGAAGCTTTCTTT.

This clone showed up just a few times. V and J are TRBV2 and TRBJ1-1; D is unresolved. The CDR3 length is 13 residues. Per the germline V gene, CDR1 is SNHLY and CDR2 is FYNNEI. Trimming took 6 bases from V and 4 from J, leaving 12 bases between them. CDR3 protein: CASRVESGTEAFF. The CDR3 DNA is TGTGCCAGCAGGGTTGAGTCAGGCACTGAAGCTTTCTTT.

CDR3 nucleotide sequence: TGCGCCAGCAGCCAAGATGCCGGGACAGGGGTCCTAAGGATCTATGGCTACACCTTC. Translating it yields CASSQDAGTGVLRIYGYTF. This rearrangement joins TRBV4-1 to TRBJ1-2; 10 nucleotides line up with TRBD1. The ends lost 0 bases at V and 4 bases at J; junction bases unmatched: 14. CDR3 length equals 19 residues. Germline V CDR1 and CDR2: MGHRA, YSYEKL.

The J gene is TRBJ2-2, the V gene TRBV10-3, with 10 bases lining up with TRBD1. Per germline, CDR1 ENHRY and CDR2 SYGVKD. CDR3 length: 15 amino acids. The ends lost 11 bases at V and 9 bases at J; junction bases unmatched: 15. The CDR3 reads CAPNSGGQGVWELFF. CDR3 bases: TGTGCCCCCAACTCTGGCGGACAGGGGGTATGGGAGCTGTTTTTT.

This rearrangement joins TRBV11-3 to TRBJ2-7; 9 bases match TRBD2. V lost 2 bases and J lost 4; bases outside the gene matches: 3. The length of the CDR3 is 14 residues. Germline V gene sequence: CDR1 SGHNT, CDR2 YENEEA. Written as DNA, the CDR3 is TGTGCCAGCAGCTTACGAGCGGGAGGTTACGAGCAGTACTTC. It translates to CASSLRAGGYEQYF.

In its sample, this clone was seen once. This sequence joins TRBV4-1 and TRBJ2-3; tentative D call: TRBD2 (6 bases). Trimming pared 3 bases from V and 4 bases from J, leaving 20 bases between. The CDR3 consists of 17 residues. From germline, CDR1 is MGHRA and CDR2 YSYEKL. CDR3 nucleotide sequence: TGCGCCAGCAGCCATGGCCGACTAGGAGGAAAGGCAGATACGCAGTATTTT. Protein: CASSHGRLGGKADTQYF.

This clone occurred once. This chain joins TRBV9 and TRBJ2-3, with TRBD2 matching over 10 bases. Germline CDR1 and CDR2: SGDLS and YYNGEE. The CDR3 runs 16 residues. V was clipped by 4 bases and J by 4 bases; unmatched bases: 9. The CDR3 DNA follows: TGTGCCAGCAGCTTCCTAGCTAGCGGGAGTGCAGATACGCAGTATTTT. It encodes CASSFLASGSADTQYF.

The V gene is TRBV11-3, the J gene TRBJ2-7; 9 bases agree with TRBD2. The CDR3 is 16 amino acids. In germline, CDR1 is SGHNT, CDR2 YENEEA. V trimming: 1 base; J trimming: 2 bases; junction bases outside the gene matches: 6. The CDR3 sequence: CASSLVGASGTYEQYF. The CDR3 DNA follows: TGTGCCAGCAGCTTAGTTGGGGCTAGCGGGACCTACGAGCAGTACTTC. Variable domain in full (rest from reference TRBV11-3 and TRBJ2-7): EAGVVQSPRYKIIEKKQPVAFWCNPISGHNTLYWYLQNLGQGPELLIRYENEEAVDDSQLPKDRFSAERLKGVDSTLKIQPAELGDSAVYLCASSLVGASGTYEQYFGPGTRLTVT.

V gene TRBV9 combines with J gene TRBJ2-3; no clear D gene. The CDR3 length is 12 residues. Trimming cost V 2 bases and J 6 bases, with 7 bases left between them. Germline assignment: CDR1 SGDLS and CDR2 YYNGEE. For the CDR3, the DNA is TGTGCCAGCAGCGTTTCGTCGGATACGCAGTATTTT. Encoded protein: CASSVSSDTQYF.

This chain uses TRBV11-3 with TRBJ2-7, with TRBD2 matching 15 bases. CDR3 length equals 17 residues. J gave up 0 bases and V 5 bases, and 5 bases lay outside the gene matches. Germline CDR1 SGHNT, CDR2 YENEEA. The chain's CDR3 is CASSPGLAGGHSYEQYF. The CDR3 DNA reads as TGTGCCAGCAGCCCGGGACTAGCGGGAGGTCACTCCTACGAGCAGTACTTC.

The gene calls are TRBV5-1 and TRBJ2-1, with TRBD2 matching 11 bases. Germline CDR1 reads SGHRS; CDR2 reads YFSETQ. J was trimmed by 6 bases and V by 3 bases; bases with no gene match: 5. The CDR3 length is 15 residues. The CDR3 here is CASSSGTSGVNEQFF. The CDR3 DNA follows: TGCGCCAGCAGCTCCGGGACTAGCGGAGTCAATGAGCAGTTCTTC.

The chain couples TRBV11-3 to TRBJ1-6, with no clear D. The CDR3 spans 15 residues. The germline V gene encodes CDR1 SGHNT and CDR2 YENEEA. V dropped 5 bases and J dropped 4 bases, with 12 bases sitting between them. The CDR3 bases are TGTGCCAGCAGCCCGAGGGTGGAGTATAATTCACCCCTCCACTTT. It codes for CASSPRVEYNSPLHF.

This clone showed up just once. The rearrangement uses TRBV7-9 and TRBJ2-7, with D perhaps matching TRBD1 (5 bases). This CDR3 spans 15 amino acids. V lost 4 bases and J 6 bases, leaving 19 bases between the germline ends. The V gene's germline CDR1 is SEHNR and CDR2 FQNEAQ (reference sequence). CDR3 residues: CASSWAGQGLSEQYF. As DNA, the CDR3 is TGTGCCAGCAGCTGGGCCGGGCAGGGTTTGAGCGAGCAGTACTTC.

CDR3: CASWWGGAGGEAFF. As DNA, the CDR3 is TGTGCCAGTTGGTGGGGGGGGGCGGGGGGTGAAGCTTTCTTT. This chain connects TRBV28 to TRBJ1-1, with a possible D match to TRBD1 (6 bases). The CDR3 is 14 residues long. Germline V gene data show CDR1 as MDHEN and CDR2 as SYDVKM. V dropped 9 bases and J dropped 7 bases, with 21 bases sitting between them.